This record covers a single TCR beta chain. The target antigen is unknown. The CDR3 has 17 amino acids. The germline CDR1 and CDR2 sequences are SGDLS and YYNGEE. Trimming left V 3 bases short and J 0 bases short, with 16 bases between. The data were obtained in a study of T cells in narcolepsy. Study-wide results and caveats: Blood of same and different patients, but not healthy controls, reportedly held recurring autoreactive clonotypes.

TCRdb keeps only in-frame clones here, not all; method: immunoSEQ multiplex PCR. Of 15,000 to 20,000 clones listed, 55% to 80% are singletons. The origin of this receptor is a human donor with narcolepsy. Sequencing was done on a sample of CD45RA- memory CD8+ T cells from PBMCs. The rearrangement links TRBV9 to TRBJ2-1; possibly TRBD2 for D (5 bases). CDR3 in DNA: TGTGCCAGCAGCGCTCACCGAAGCGGTAGCTCCTACAATGAGCAGTTCTTC. The encoded protein is CASSAHRSGSSYNEQFF. The complete variable domain, with remaining parts taken from reference TRBV9 and TRBJ2-1, reads DSGVTQTPKHLITATGQRVTLRCSPRSGDLSVYWYQQSLDQGLQFLIQYYNGEERAKGNILERFSAQQFPDLHSELNLSSLELGDSALYFCASSAHRSGSSYNEQFFGPGTRLTVL.